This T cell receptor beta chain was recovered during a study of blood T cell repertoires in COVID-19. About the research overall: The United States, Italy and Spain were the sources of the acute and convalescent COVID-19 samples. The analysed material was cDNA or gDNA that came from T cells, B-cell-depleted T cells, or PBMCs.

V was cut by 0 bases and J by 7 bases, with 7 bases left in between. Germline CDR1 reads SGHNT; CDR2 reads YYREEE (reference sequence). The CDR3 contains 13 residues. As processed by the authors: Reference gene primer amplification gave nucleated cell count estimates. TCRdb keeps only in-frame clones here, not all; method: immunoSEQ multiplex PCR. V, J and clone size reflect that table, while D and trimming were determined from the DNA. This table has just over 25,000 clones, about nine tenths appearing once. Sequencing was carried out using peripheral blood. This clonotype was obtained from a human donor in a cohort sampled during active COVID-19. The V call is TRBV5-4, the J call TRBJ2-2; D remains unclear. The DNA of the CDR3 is TGTGCCAGCAGCTTGGATCCGGGCGGGGAGCTGTTTTTT. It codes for CASSLDPGGELFF.